This T cell receptor beta chain was sequenced for a study of neurological immune-mediated disorders. TCRdb reprocessed the 5' RACE reads via MiXCR and lists one record per CDR3 protein. The sample contains fewer than 50,000 distinct CDR3 sequences, 2.5% of which appear only once. This clonotype was picked up many times. Germline values: CDR1 SGHTA, CDR2 FQGNSA. The V end lost 1 base, the J end lost 4 bases, and 13 bases lay between the germline ends. CDR3 length: 15 amino acids. What was sequenced was PBMCs. The origin of this receptor is a man younger than 40 with multiple sclerosis. The rearrangement joins TRBV7-2 to TRBJ2-5, with D hard to call. DNA for the CDR3: TGTGCCAGCAGCTTAGGGGTGACCGGTCGAGAGACCCAGTACTTC. Its protein product is CASSLGVTGRETQYF.